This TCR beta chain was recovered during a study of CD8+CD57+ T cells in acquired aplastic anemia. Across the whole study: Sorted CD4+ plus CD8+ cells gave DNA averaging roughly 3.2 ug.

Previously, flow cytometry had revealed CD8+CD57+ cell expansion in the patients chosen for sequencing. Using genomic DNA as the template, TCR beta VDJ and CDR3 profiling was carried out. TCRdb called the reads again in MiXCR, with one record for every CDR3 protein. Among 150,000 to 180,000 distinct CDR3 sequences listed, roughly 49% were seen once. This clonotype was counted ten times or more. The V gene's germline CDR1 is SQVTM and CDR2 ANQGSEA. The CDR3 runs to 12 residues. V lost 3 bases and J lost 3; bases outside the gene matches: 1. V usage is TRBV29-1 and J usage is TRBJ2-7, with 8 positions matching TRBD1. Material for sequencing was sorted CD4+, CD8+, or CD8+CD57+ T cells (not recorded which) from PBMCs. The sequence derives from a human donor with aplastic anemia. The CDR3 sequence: CSVEDRDYEQYF. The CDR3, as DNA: TGCAGCGTTGAGGACAGGGACTACGAGCAGTACTTC.